This T cell receptor (beta chain) emerged from a study of T cell repertoires in cytomegalovirus infection. Overall study: An indication of both CMV infection and matching HLA type came from public TCR beta signatures.

TCRdb fed the reads into MiXCR, producing one record per CDR3 protein. The sample holds more than 500,000 distinct CDR3 sequences, 16% seen once. The sequence was obtained from a human donor in good health (CMV status not recorded). Some clones in this sample may be carry-over from other donors' samples. Sequencing was carried out using CD8+ T cells from PBMCs.

The CDR3 region has the DNA TGTGCCAGCAGCGTATATGGGGAAAGCAATCAGCCCCAGCATTTT. It encodes CASSVYGESNQPQHF. V is TRBV9 and J is TRBJ1-5; the D is unclear. Germline values: CDR1 SGDLS, CDR2 YYNGEE. The CDR3 extends over 15 amino acids. Trimming shortened V by 1 base and J by 1 base, and 9 bases separated the two germline ends.